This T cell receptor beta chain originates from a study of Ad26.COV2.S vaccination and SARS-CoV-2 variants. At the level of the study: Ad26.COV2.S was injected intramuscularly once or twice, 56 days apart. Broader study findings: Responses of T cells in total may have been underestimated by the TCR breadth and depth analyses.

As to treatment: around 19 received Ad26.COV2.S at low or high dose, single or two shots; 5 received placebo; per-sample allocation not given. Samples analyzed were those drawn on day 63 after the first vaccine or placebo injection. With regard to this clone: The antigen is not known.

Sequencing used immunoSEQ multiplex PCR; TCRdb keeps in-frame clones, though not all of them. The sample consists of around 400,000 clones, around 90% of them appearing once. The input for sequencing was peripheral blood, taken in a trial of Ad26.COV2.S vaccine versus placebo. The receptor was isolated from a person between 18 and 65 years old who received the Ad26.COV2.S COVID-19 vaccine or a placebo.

CDR3 residues: CASSLNGQGANYGYTF. CDR3 sequence (DNA): TGTGCCAGCTCACTCAACGGACAGGGCGCTAACTATGGCTACACCTTC. The rearrangement links TRBV18 to TRBJ1-2, with 8 bases lining up with TRBD1. V shed 4 bases and J 0 bases; nucleotides not matched to a gene: 7. CDR3 length: 16 residues. Per the germline V gene, CDR1 is KGHSH and CDR2 is LQKENI.